The TCR beta chain described here comes from a study of cytomegalovirus exposure and HLA in healthy donors. Study-level background: A prior study identified 90 million to 120 million unique TCR beta sequences from about 179 million T cells. HLA-typed donors were the source of approximately 85 million unique TCRs, which an early data release held. Findings and caveats of the study: TCR beta V segments were, for the most part, productive about 87% or about 30% of the time in an earlier analysis. In a later analysis, compared with equally common non-associated chains, HLA-associated beta chains were more expanded.

The PCR had 60 Vbeta and 13 Jbeta primers. Generated by immunoSEQ multiplex PCR, the TCRdb table keeps only in-frame clones and is missing some. The data show under 200,000 clones, about 65% seen once. In its sample, this clone was seen once. Its antigen is currently unknown. Between the trimmed V and J ends, which lost 1 base and 1 base, there was a span of 11 bases. CDR1 is SGHTA and CDR2 is FQGNSA in the germline V gene. The CDR3 length is 16 residues. The TCR comes from a woman aged 18-29 years in good health and CMV-seropositive. Sequenced material: PBMCs. This rearrangement joins TRBV7-2 to TRBJ1-5; D unresolved. This CDR3 is CASSLGGLGSNQPQHF. CDR3 in DNA: TGTGCCAGCAGCTTAGGAGGGCTGGGGAGCAATCAGCCCCAGCATTTT.